These 3 T cell receptor beta chains were all obtained from the same sample, sequenced in a study of blood T cell repertoires in COVID-19. Generated by immunoSEQ multiplex PCR, the TCRdb table keeps only in-frame clones and is missing some. The table records 310,000 or so clones, 87% of them present only once. The specimen sequenced was PBMCs or T cells enriched from blood (not recorded which). The source is a woman younger than 30 who had recovered from COVID-19.

The V call is TRBV6-1, the J call TRBJ1-1, with 7 bases that match TRBD1. This CDR3 contains 16 residues. Trimming cost V 4 bases and J 2 bases; bases outside gene matches: 10. Germline assignment: CDR1 MNHNS and CDR2 SASEGT. The CDR3 nucleotides are TGTGCCAGCAGTGCATATTACGGGACAGCAAACACTGAAGCTTTCTTT. It encodes CASSAYYGTANTEAFF.

J is TRBJ2-7 and V is TRBV28, with TRBD1 matching 9 bases. The CDR3 runs 13 residues. V shed 10 bases and J 1 base; nucleotides not matched to a gene: 5. CDR1 and CDR2 from the germline V gene are MDHEN and SYDVKM. The CDR3 region has the DNA TGTGCCACCAGGGACAGGGTTTCCTACGAGCAGTACTTC. Its protein product is CATRDRVSYEQYF.

This chain joins TRBV6-6 and TRBJ1-5; D perhaps matches TRBD1 (6 bases). V was trimmed by 7 bases and J by 0 bases, leaving 13 bases between them. This CDR3 has 15 residues. CDR1 and CDR2 from the germline V gene are MNHNY and SVGAGI (reference sequence). The CDR3 nucleotides read TGTGCCAGCACCGAACAGGGTTATAGCAATCAGCCCCAGCATTTT. As protein: CASTEQGYSNQPQHF.